The T cell receptor (beta chain) under discussion was sequenced for a study of CD8+ T cells in alopecia areata (dated by TCRdb to the late 2010s). Notes on the research overall: Skin from C3H/HeJ donors with spontaneous alopecia (roughly 6-12 months old) was grafted onto female C3H/HeJ recipients aged about 6-10 weeks. The study used high-throughput TCRbeta sequencing to examine T cell clonal expansion in alopecia areata, in both the C3H/HeJ mouse model and human patients. Human TCRbeta sequencing covered scalp tissue and sorted CD4+ and CD8+ peripheral blood T cells from patchy and totalis/universalis alopecia areata patients and healthy controls. Scalp clonality was compared across normal scalp (n=4), patchy alopecia areata scalp (n=8), and alopecia totalis/universalis scalp (n=8). RNA was obtained with the PAXgene miRNA kit for fixed scalp, the miRNeasy kit for PBMCs, and the RNeasy kit for mouse skin. immunoSEQ multiplex PCR using 35 Vbeta forward primers and 13 Jbeta reverse primers was used to amplify TCRbeta CDR3 regions. Broad study findings and their caveats: Higher clonality and more expanded CD8+ clones were observed in lesional scalp than in normal scalp, particularly in alopecia totalis/universalis, a finding suggestive of antigenic drive. Resident alphabeta T cells in normal human skin are also sequenced, complicating scalp TCR repertoire analysis, unlike mouse skin dominated by gammadelta T cells. TCR sequences shared between patients were less clear than in mice, possibly partly because of HLA diversity in the patient population.

Cells from mouse cutaneous lymph nodes were pooled, stained for CD4, CD8alpha, NKG2D, NKG2ACE and other markers, and then sorted on a BD Influx. The method was the immunoSEQ multiplex PCR assay. RNA was extracted from all samples and reverse transcribed into cDNA as template for TCR sequencing. First-strand cDNA was synthesized using SuperScript III with a 2:1 mix of oligo-dT and random hexamers. A synthetic immune receptor repertoire was used to measure amplification bias, and any remaining bias was corrected computationally. Libraries were sequenced on Illumina HiSeq using 60 bp reads that covered the CDR3 and were read from J toward V. As for how the authors treated the data: Raw reads were preprocessed to remove errors, and CDR3 was defined according to IMGT conventions as the region from the conserved cysteine to phenylalanine. To get clonality, Shannon entropy was normalized by log2 of the number of productive unique TCRs and the result was subtracted from 1. Scalp TCRbeta sequences were cross-referenced with sorted blood CD4 and CD8 repertoires so that the CD4 or CD8 identity of scalp clones could be inferred. TCRdb stores this immuneACCESS table with in-frame sequences only. Part of the clones is absent; in the studies checked, under half of the shortfall reflects unresolved V genes, and no reason is known for the rest. V, J and clone size derive from that table, while D and trimming were established from the DNA sequence. This sample includes more than 250,000 clones, and none of them was observed just once. The ten largest clones capture more than 1% of the sample.

The germline V gene sets CDR1 to MNHDT and CDR2 to YYDKIL. The CDR3, cysteine through phenylalanine, is 15 amino acids long. The DNA covers only part of the CDR3, 33 bases in frame from base 1. V lost 5 bases and J lost 1 base, and the count of bases not matched to a germline gene is 5. As regards this clone: This clone's antigen is unknown. This is a mouse receptor, so gene names and germline sequences are those of the mouse. The CDR3 extends 4 residues past the end of the read, so its final part is completed from the germline J gene.

The V gene is TRBV17 and the J gene is TRBJ2-3; 8 of the junction bases match TRBD1. What was sequenced was CD4+ T cells sorted from a lymph node. This clonotype was sampled from a C3H/HeJ mouse with alopecia areata. The MHC haplotype for this mouse line is H2-k. CDR3 DNA, as far as it was read: TGTGCTAGCAGTTCCGGACAGGGACGTGCAGAA. Its protein is CASSSGQGRAE. The whole CDR3 sequence reads CASSSGQGRAETLYF.